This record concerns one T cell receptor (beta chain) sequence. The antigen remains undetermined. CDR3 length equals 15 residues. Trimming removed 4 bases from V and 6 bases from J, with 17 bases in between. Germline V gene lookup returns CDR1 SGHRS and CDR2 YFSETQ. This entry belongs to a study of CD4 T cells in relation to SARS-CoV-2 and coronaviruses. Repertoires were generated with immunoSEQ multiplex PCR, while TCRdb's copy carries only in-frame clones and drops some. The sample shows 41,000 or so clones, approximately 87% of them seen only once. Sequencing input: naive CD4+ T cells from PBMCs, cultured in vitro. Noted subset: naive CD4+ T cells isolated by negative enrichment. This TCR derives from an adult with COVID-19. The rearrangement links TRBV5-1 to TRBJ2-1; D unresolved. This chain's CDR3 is CASSNLGGVPNEQFF. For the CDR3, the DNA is TGCGCCAGCAGCAACCTGGGTGGGGTGCCCAATGAGCAGTTCTTC.